Listed below are T cell receptor beta chains from one sample, sequenced in a study of shared clonotypes between healthy human individuals. The assay was immunoSEQ multiplex PCR, and TCRdb's table has in-frame clones only and misses some. The sample includes 2 million to 2.5 million clones, 90% to 95% of them seen just once. Input material: naive CD4+ T cells sorted from blood. These receptors were obtained from a young man in good health. The CDR3 runs from the conserved cysteine through the conserved F or W. Each record gives: V gene, clone size, D gene, J gene, CDR3 DNA, CDR3 protein. D genes are given only for firm matches. A row's size may be missing; if present it is once, few, many or a size class.

v_gene: TRBV6-6; abundance: -; d_gene: TRBD1; j_gene: TRBJ1-1; CDR3nt: TGTGCCAGCAGTTCTTTCGGGGACAGGACTTTCTTT; CDR3aa: CASSSFGDRTFF
v_gene: TRBV28; abundance: -; d_gene: TRBD1; j_gene: TRBJ2-1; CDR3nt: TGTGCCAGCAGTTTCTCCGACAGGGTTCGCGAGCAGTTCTTC; CDR3aa: CASSFSDRVREQFF
v_gene: TRBV7-9; abundance: once; d_gene: -; j_gene: TRBJ1-2; CDR3nt: TGTGCCAGCAGCTTAGCGTTGGTTCGACTTGCGGATGGCTACACCTTC; CDR3aa: CASSLALVRLADGYTF
v_gene: TRBV9; abundance: -; d_gene: -; j_gene: TRBJ1-6; CDR3nt: TGTGCCAGCAGCGTACCAGGTCGAGTCACCTATAATTCACCCCTCCACTTT; CDR3aa: CASSVPGRVTYNSPLHF
v_gene: TRBV7-2; abundance: -; d_gene: TRBD2; j_gene: TRBJ2-7; CDR3nt: TGTGCCAGCAGAGTAGCGGGAGGAGCCTACGAGCAGTACTTC; CDR3aa: CASRVAGGAYEQYF
v_gene: TRBV14; abundance: -; d_gene: -; j_gene: TRBJ2-7; CDR3nt: TGTGCCAGCAGCCAAGAAGGGTACGAGCAGTACTTC; CDR3aa: CASSQEGYEQYF
v_gene: TRBV7-2; abundance: -; d_gene: -; j_gene: TRBJ2-7; CDR3nt: TGTGCCAGCAGCTTAGCTGGTTGGGAGCAGTACTTC; CDR3aa: CASSLAGWEQYF
v_gene: TRBV25-1; abundance: -; d_gene: -; j_gene: TRBJ1-6; CDR3nt: TGTGCCAGCGGACGACTTGGTTCACCCCTCCACTTT; CDR3aa: CASGRLGSPLHF
v_gene: TRBV13; abundance: -; d_gene: -; j_gene: TRBJ2-1; CDR3nt: TGTGCCAGCAGCTCCCCCTTTTACTCCGACAATGAGCAGTTCTTC; CDR3aa: CASSSPFYSDNEQFF
v_gene: TRBV6-5; abundance: -; d_gene: TRBD2; j_gene: TRBJ2-7; CDR3nt: TGTGCCAGCAGTTACCTCCGGACTAGCGGGGCTTACGAGCAGTACTTC; CDR3aa: CASSYLRTSGAYEQYF
v_gene: TRBV9; abundance: once; d_gene: TRBD1; j_gene: TRBJ2-2; CDR3nt: TGTGCCAGCAGCGCGGGACAGGGGAGTAACACCGGGGAGCTGTTTTTT; CDR3aa: CASSAGQGSNTGELFF
v_gene: TRBV5-1; abundance: -; d_gene: -; j_gene: TRBJ2-7; CDR3nt: TGCGCCAGCAGGTCTAAAATGCCTGTCTCCTACGAGCAGTACTTC; CDR3aa: CASRSKMPVSYEQYF
v_gene: TRBV9; abundance: -; d_gene: TRBD2; j_gene: TRBJ2-5; CDR3nt: TGTGCCAGCAGCCCGACTAGCGGGGAGACCCAGTACTTC; CDR3aa: CASSPTSGETQYF
v_gene: TRBV7-9; abundance: -; d_gene: TRBD2; j_gene: TRBJ2-5; CDR3nt: TGTGCCAGCAGCTTGGCGGGAGGGGAGACCCAGTACTTC; CDR3aa: CASSLAGGETQYF